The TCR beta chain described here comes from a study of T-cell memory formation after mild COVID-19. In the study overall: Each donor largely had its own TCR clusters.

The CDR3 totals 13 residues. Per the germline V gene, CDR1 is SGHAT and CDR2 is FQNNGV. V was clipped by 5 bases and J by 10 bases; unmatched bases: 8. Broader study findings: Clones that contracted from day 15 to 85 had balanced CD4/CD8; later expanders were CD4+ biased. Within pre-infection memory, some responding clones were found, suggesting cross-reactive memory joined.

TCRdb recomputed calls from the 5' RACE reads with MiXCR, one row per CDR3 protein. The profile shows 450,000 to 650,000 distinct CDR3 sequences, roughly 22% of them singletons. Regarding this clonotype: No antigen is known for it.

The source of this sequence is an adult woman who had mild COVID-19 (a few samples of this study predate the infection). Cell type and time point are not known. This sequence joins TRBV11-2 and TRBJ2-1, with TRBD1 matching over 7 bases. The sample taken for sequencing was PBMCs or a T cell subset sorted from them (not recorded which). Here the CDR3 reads CASSRGQVREQFF. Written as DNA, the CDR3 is TGTGCCAGCAGCAGAGGACAGGTACGAGAGCAGTTCTTC.